This paragraph covers one T cell receptor (beta chain) sequence. Sequenced by immunoSEQ multiplex PCR; TCRdb stores in-frame clones only, minus some. The sample lists 13,000 or so clones; roughly 25% were seen once. This entry belongs to a study of sequential checkpoint blockade in melanoma. Study information: TCRβ was sequenced from DNA of 91 pretreatment tumors.

V lost 6 bases and J lost 0; bases outside the gene matches: 6. CDR3 length: 15 residues. In germline, CDR1 is MDHEN, CDR2 SYDVKM. Treatment indicated: randomized to nivolumab then ipilimumab (arm A) or the reverse (arm B). The sequence came from a human donor with melanoma. The sequencing used tumor tissue (inferred from file names), collected from a patient given nivolumab and ipilimumab in sequence. The chain recombines TRBV28 with TRBJ2-7; TRBD1 agrees at 9 bases. The DNA for the CDR3 is TGTGCCAGCAGCGCCGGGACAGGGCTCTCCTACGAGCAGTACGTC. Amino acids: CASSAGTGLSYEQYV.